A single sample is the source of the 30 T cell receptor beta chains below, sequenced in a study of metastatic and nonmetastatic thyroid tumors. Until they underwent thyroid surgery, no patient had received any treatment. Using MiXCR, TCRdb reanalyzed the PCR reads. The sample shows 100,000 or so clones, 14% to 15% of them seen only once. The sample comprised blood. Every receptor here comes from a female donor with papillary thyroid cancer or a benign thyroid nodule (not recorded which). Some clones in this sample may be carry-over from other donors' samples.

Many counts were recorded for this clone. The gene calls are TRBV30 and TRBJ1-2, with 9 positions matching TRBD1. The V and J ends lost 3 bases and 8 bases, in that order; junction bases with no gene match: 7. The V gene's germline CDR1 is GTSNPN and CDR2 SVGIG (reference sequence). CDR3 length equals 13 residues. The CDR3: CAWSPQGARGYTF. The DNA of the CDR3 is TGTGCCTGGAGCCCACAGGGGGCGCGCGGCTACACCTTC.

This clone was recorded many times. The CDR3 sequence: CSARVGGTGGGEKLFF. CDR3 DNA: TGCAGTGCTAGAGTCGGAGGAACAGGGGGTGGCGAAAAACTGTTTTTT. V usage is TRBV20-1 and J usage is TRBJ1-4; TRBD1 matches at 8 bases. Germline trimming cut 1 base from V and 8 bases from J; bases unmatched to any gene: 12. The CDR3 spans 16 residues. The germline gives CDR1 DFQATT, CDR2 SNEGSKA (reference sequence).

A remark on this clone: A read error may be the cause here, since a much bigger clone is one base away. The rearrangement links TRBV2 to TRBJ1-5; D is uncertain. CDR3 length: 14 amino acids. Germline V gene data show CDR1 as SNHLY and CDR2 as FYNNEI. In nucleotides, the CDR3 is TGTGTCAGCAGTCCCGTTGGACGCAATCAGCCCCAGCATTTT. This sequence encodes CVSSPVGRNQPQHF.

This clone was seen more than once but under ten times. A much larger clonotype is one base distant, so this may be a read error. The genes are TRBV20-1 and TRBJ2-1; D gene uncertain. The CDR3 contains 14 residues. V dropped 5 bases and J dropped 4 bases, with 15 bases sitting between them. Germline V gives CDR1 DFQATT, CDR2 SNEGSKA (reference sequence). The CDR3 protein is CSARVSRPYNEQFF. DNA for the CDR3: TGCAGTGCTCGTGTTAGCAGACCTTACAATGAGCAGTTCTTC.

This clone showed up many times. This chain connects TRBV20-1 to TRBJ2-5; D is undetermined. This CDR3 is built from 14 residues. Germline lookup yields CDR1 DFQATT and CDR2 SNEGSKA (reference sequence). The chain's CDR3 is CIPAQASQVETQYF. The CDR3, as DNA: TGCATCCCCGCGCAGGCGTCCCAGGTAGAGACCCAGTACTTC.

In this sample, this clone turned up many times. The same CDR3 also results from other DNA sequences found in this sample. The chain uses TRBV20-1 and TRBJ2-7; 12 nucleotides agree with TRBD2. The CDR3 spans 18 residues. The germline gives CDR1 DFQATT, CDR2 SNEGSKA (reference sequence). V lost 0 bases, J lost 5 bases, and 14 bases stayed unmatched. Written as DNA, the CDR3 is TGCAGTGCTAGAGACCATTCCGGGACTAGCGGGTCCGGGGACGAGCAGTACTTC. It translates to CSARDHSGTSGSGDEQYF.

This clone was seen repeatedly, ten times or more. The chain combines TRBV28 with TRBJ1-4; D uncertain. The CDR3 runs 14 residues. V was trimmed by 4 bases and J by 4 bases, leaving 10 bases between them. From germline, CDR1 is MDHEN and CDR2 SYDVKM. CDR3 DNA: TGTGCCAGCAGTTGGAACAGAGATAATGAAAAACTGTTTTTT. Amino acids: CASSWNRDNEKLFF.

This clone was counted many times. This rearrangement joins TRBV7-9 to TRBJ2-7; the D is unclear. This CDR3 has 11 amino acids. The germline V and J ends were trimmed by 3 bases and 7 bases, with 7 bases remaining between them. The germline V gene has CDR1 SEHNR and CDR2 FQNEAQ (reference sequence). CDR3 sequence: CASSFLGEQYF. DNA for the CDR3: TGTGCCAGCAGCTTTCTTGGGGAGCAGTACTTC.

For this clone: A read error may explain this, as a much larger clone is one base away. The genes are TRBV4-1 and TRBJ2-1; 10 nucleotides match TRBD2. Germline V gene sequence: CDR1 MGHRA, CDR2 YSYEKL. The CDR3 is 15 residues long. Trimming removed 7 bases from V and 5 bases from J; junction bases left unmatched: 8. CDR3 coding DNA: TGCGCCAGCATCCTAAGGACTAGCGGAAACAATGAGCAGTTCTTC. Translation gives CASILRTSGNNEQFF.

The chain uses TRBV12-3 or TRBV12-4 and TRBJ1-2; tentatively, D is TRBD1 (5 bases). Trimming took off 8 bases at V and 7 bases at J, with 17 bases between the two ends. The CDR3 runs to 13 residues. The CDR3: CASLRGLLGGYTF. CDR3 in DNA: TGTGCCAGCCTTCGGGGACTTTTGGGTGGCTACACCTTC.

Points on this clone: This could be a read error, since a much larger clone is one nucleotide away. J is TRBJ1-1 and V is TRBV14; weak D call: TRBD1 (5 bases). This CDR3 comprises 14 residues. Germline V gene sequence: CDR1 SGHDN, CDR2 FVKESK. Trimming removed 0 bases at V and 5 bases at J, with 10 bases between. CDR3 in amino acids: CASSQDRVRTEAFF. The CDR3 DNA reads as TGTGCCAGCAGCCAAGACAGGGTTCGAACTGAAGCTTTCTTT.

This clone was detected many times. This chain connects TRBV11-1 to TRBJ1-2; 7 bases fit TRBD1. The V gene end was trimmed by 5 bases and the J gene end by 1 base; junction bases not matched to a gene: 10. CDR3 size: 16 residues. Germline values: CDR1 SGHAT, CDR2 FQDESV (reference sequence). CDR3 nucleotides: TGTGCCAGCAGCCCCGACCCGAACAGGGGTAACTATGGCTACACCTTC. Amino acid sequence: CASSPDPNRGNYGYTF.

This clone was seen more than once but under ten times. The chain links TRBV6-1 to TRBJ2-1; 7 nucleotides align to TRBD2. V dropped 6 bases and J dropped 0; count of bases not matched to a gene: 8. The CDR3 contains 16 residues. Germline V CDR1 and CDR2: MNHNS, SASEGT. The CDR3 protein is CASSELAYSSYNEQFF. CDR3 DNA sequence: TGTGCCAGCAGCGAACTAGCGTACAGCTCCTACAATGAGCAGTTCTTC.

This clone was detected many times. The chain links TRBV20-1 to TRBJ1-5; 7 positions match TRBD1. The CDR3 consists of 13 residues. J was trimmed by 5 bases and V by 6 bases; bases with no gene match: 7. In germline, CDR1 is DFQATT, CDR2 SNEGSKA (reference sequence). DNA for the CDR3: TGCAGTGCCGCAGGACAGGCCCATCAGCCCCAGCATTTT. Encoded protein: CSAAGQAHQPQHF.

This clone was seen ten or more times. One end of the junction does not line up with germline, which may come from a read error. For the CDR3, the DNA is TGCACCAGCCGGTCGGGGGGGTTATCCTACGAGCAGTACTTC. Translating it yields CTSRSGGLSYEQYF. The chain has TRBV27 and TRBJ2-7; 8 bases agree with TRBD2. From germline, CDR1 is MNHEY and CDR2 SMNVEV (reference sequence). This CDR3 is 14 amino acids long.

This clone was counted a few times. A much larger clone lies a single base off, so this may be a read error. J is TRBJ1-4 and V is TRBV2, with D unclear. This CDR3 spans 12 amino acids. V was trimmed by 10 bases and J by 8 bases, leaving 14 bases between them. The germline CDR1 and CDR2 sequences are SNHLY and FYNNEI. The CDR3 region is CAILDDQEKLFF. DNA for the CDR3: TGTGCCATCCTGGACGACCAGGAAAAACTGTTTTTT.

Points on this clone: With a much larger clone just one base away, this may be a read error. The V and J genes are TRBV29-1 and TRBJ2-1, with 7 nucleotides matching TRBD1. The CDR3 has 12 amino acids. Germline assignment: CDR1 SQVTM and CDR2 ANQGSEA. CDR3 amino acids: CSVRQGGNEKFF. The CDR3 DNA reads as TGCAGCGTACGACAGGGTGGGAATGAGAAGTTCTTC.

This rearrangement joins TRBV11-2 to TRBJ1-1; 10 bases are a match to TRBD1. CDR3 length: 16 residues. Trimming cost V 6 bases and J 5 bases; bases outside gene matches: 12. CDR1 is SGHAT and CDR2 is FQNNGV in the germline V gene. The CDR3 loop is CASSKYPDRGGTEAFF. The CDR3 bases are TGTGCCAGCAGTAAGTACCCGGACAGGGGGGGTACTGAAGCTTTCTTT.

This clone was seen many times. The chain links TRBV6-5 to TRBJ2-3; no clear D. Germline CDR1 and CDR2: MNHEY and SVGAGI. This CDR3 contains 13 residues. The V gene lost 4 bases and the J gene lost 2 bases, with 7 bases spanning the gap. CDR3 DNA sequence: TGTGCCAGCAGTTCCCAGGACACAGATACGCAGTATTTT. Its protein product is CASSSQDTDTQYF.

In its sample, this clone was seen many times. The rearrangement joins TRBV20-1 to TRBJ1-4; the D is unclear. Per germline, CDR1 DFQATT and CDR2 SNEGSKA (reference sequence). This CDR3 contains 13 residues. The V gene lost 6 bases and the J gene lost 6 bases, with 14 bases spanning the gap. The CDR3 bases are TGCAGTGCCTCAACACCTAACGATGAAAAACTGTTTTTT. Residues: CSASTPNDEKLFF.

Many counts were recorded for this clone. V and J are TRBV5-1 and TRBJ2-2; D gene ambiguous. Germline V gene sequence: CDR1 SGHRS, CDR2 YFSETQ. The CDR3 length is 14 residues. V was clipped by 2 bases and J by 1 base, with 6 bases between them. The DNA for the CDR3 is TGCGCCAGCAGCTTTGAAGGGAACACCGGGGAGCTGTTTTTT. Translated: CASSFEGNTGELFF.

The chain combines TRBV30 with TRBJ2-7; TRBD2 aligns across 8 bases. The CDR3 extends over 12 amino acids. Germline lookup yields CDR1 GTSNPN and CDR2 SVGIG (reference sequence). CDR3 DNA sequence: TGTGTCGGGACTAGAGGGCCCTACGAGCAGTACTTC. It translates to CVGTRGPYEQYF.

This clone showed up many times. The CDR3 spells CASSLWEDNEQFF. For the CDR3, the DNA is TGTGCCAGCAGCTTATGGGAGGACAATGAGCAGTTCTTC. V and J are TRBV7-3 and TRBJ2-1, with D perhaps matching TRBD2 (6 bases). V was trimmed by 2 bases and J by 5 bases, leaving 7 bases between them. Germline-derived CDR1 and CDR2 are SGHTA and FQGTGA. The CDR3 is 13 residues long.

This clone was counted only a few times. Germline and junction disagree at one end, which may indicate a read error. The chain employs TRBV25-1 and TRBJ2-5; 10 nucleotides align to TRBD1. The CDR3 length is 15 residues. Germline values: CDR1 MGHDK, CDR2 SYGVNS. The CDR3 loop reads CAITPSGTGEDTQYF. CDR3 sequence (DNA): TGTGCCATAACCCCCTCCGGGACAGGGGAAGATACCCAGTACTTC.

This clone was seen many times. The CDR3 region is CASSQDFPGTGHTEAFF. The CDR3 nucleotides read TGTGCCAGCAGCCAAGATTTCCCCGGGACAGGTCACACTGAAGCTTTCTTT. The chain couples TRBV3-1 to TRBJ1-1; 8 bases agree with TRBD1. Losses at the gene ends were 0 bases for V and 3 bases for J; bases not matched to a gene: 9. CDR1 and CDR2 (germline): LGHDT, YNNKEL (reference sequence). This CDR3 spans 17 amino acids.

This clone was seen repeatedly, ten times or more. The chain employs TRBV6-1 and TRBJ2-5; D gene unclear. V was pared by 5 bases and J by 4 bases, with 17 bases between. CDR3 length: 15 residues. Germline values: CDR1 MNHNS, CDR2 SASEGT. The CDR3 sequence: CASSSRTRLRETQYF. The CDR3 DNA sequence: TGTGCCAGCAGTTCCCGGACCCGATTAAGAGAGACCCAGTACTTC.

This clone was seen repeatedly, ten times or more. The V call is TRBV12-3 or TRBV12-4, the J call TRBJ1-2; the match to TRBD1 covers 8 bases. V was clipped by 0 bases and J by 5 bases; unmatched bases: 5. The CDR3 length is 15 residues. The CDR3 loop is CASSLASGQVYGYTF. The CDR3 bases are TGTGCCAGCAGTTTAGCTTCGGGACAGGTTTATGGCTACACCTTC.

This clone was seen ten or more times. The same CDR3 is also encoded by other DNA sequences in this sample. The CDR3 protein is CASSLGQMNTEAFF. The CDR3 nucleotides read TGTGCCAGCAGCTTGGGACAGATGAACACTGAAGCTTTCTTT. The chain joins TRBV5-6 to TRBJ1-1, with a weak D call TRBD1 (5 bases). The CDR3 has 14 residues. CDR1 and CDR2 (germline): SGHDT, YYEEEE. V lost 0 bases, J lost 0 bases, and 6 bases lay in between.

In this sample, this clone turned up many times. The CDR3 region is CASSLEGTDTQYF. CDR3 in DNA: TGTGCCAGCAGTTTAGAAGGCACAGATACGCAGTATTTT. This chain connects TRBV27 to TRBJ2-3; no reliable D call. Germline CDR1 MNHEY, CDR2 SMNVEV (reference sequence). The CDR3 has 13 residues. V shed 2 bases and J shed 1 base, with 4 bases lying between them.

This clone was recorded at least ten times. The chain is built from TRBV27 and TRBJ2-7, with 8 bases that match TRBD1. V was pared by 8 bases and J by 2 bases, with 5 bases of the junction left unmatched. The germline gives CDR1 MNHEY, CDR2 SMNVEV (reference sequence). CDR3 length: 13 amino acids. CDR3 sequence reads: CASRQGTPYEQYF. In nucleotides, the CDR3 is TGTGCCAGCCGACAGGGGACACCCTACGAGCAGTACTTC.